This TCR beta chain was identified in a study of shared T cell receptors in the human thymus. Looked up from germline, CDR1 is MDHEN and CDR2 is SYDVKM. This CDR3 is 17 amino acids long. Unmatched junction bases numbered 9, after V lost 7 bases and J lost 2 bases. Clones were sequenced by immunoSEQ multiplex PCR, and TCRdb holds only the in-frame ones, with some missing. The table lists hundreds of thousands of clones, about 90% of them singletons, with 0.0094% in the top ten. This sample also belongs to another study, concerning human thymus T cells. That work adds: Donation came from healthy Finnish infants having corrective surgery for congenital heart defects. Resections were taken during corrective heart surgery, and the thymus tissue came from these. Gene usage for V and J segments appeared biased in thymic and blood repertoires.

This clonotype was obtained from a boy less than two years old with a congenital heart defect. This chain joins TRBV28 and TRBJ2-4, with 12 bases identical to TRBD2. Sequenced sample: thymocytes. The CDR3 coding sequence is TGTGCCAGCAACGACGCTCTAGCGGGAGGGACCAAAAACATTCAGTACTTC. It translates to CASNDALAGGTKNIQYF. The complete variable domain, with remaining parts taken from reference TRBV28 and TRBJ2-4, reads DVKVTQSSRYLVKRTGEKVFLECVQDMDHENMFWYRQDPGLGLRLIYFSYDVKMKEKGDIPEGYSVSREKKERFSLILESASTNQTSMYLCASNDALAGGTKNIQYFGAGTRLSVL.